Below, 9 T cell receptor beta chains from the same sample are listed, as sequenced in a study of cytomegalovirus exposure and HLA in healthy donors. Primers for the PCR totalled 60 Vbeta and 13 Jbeta. The table came from immunoSEQ multiplex PCR; TCRdb's copy has only in-frame clones and leaves some out. The sample includes 75,000 to 95,000 clones, just under 90% seen only once; the top ten take around 2.3%. The sample was PBMCs. All receptors come from a man younger than 35 in good health and CMV-seronegative.

The V gene is TRBV4-3, the J gene TRBJ2-2; 11 nucleotides line up with TRBD2. The CDR3 loop spans 21 amino acids. Germline CDR1 and CDR2: LGHNA and YSLEER. The V segment lost 3 bases and the J segment 4 bases; nucleotides outside the gene matches: 19. This CDR3 is CASSQYPIGLAGGPRTGELFF. In DNA form, the CDR3 reads TGCGCCAGCAGCCAGTACCCTATTGGGCTAGCGGGAGGCCCCCGCACCGGGGAGCTGTTTTTT.

The chain carries TRBV10-3 and TRBJ1-6; D ambiguous. V dropped 6 bases and J dropped 7 bases, with 10 bases sitting between them. Germline V CDR1 and CDR2: ENHRY, SYGVKD. CDR3 length: 13 residues. CDR3: CAISSGVNSPLHF. CDR3 sequence (DNA): TGTGCCATCAGCTCCGGGGTAAATTCACCCCTCCACTTT.

The chain is built from TRBV15 and TRBJ2-2; 15 bases line up with TRBD2. The CDR3 spans 18 residues. The germline CDR1 and CDR2 sequences are LNHNV and YYDKDF (reference sequence). After removal of 2 bases from V and 5 bases from J, the junction contained 6 bases not matched to a gene. The CDR3, as DNA: TGTGCCACCAGCAGATCCGGACTAGCGGGAGGGCCGACCGGGGAGCTGTTTTTT. Its protein is CATSRSGLAGGPTGELFF. Complete variable domain (other parts from reference TRBV15 and TRBJ2-2): DAMVIQNPRYQVTQFGKPVTLSCSQTLNHNVMYWYQQKSSQAPKLLFHYYDKDFNNEADTPDNFQSRRPNTSFCFLDIRSPGLGDTAMYLCATSRSGLAGGPTGELFFGEGSRLTVL.

The chain joins TRBV5-1 to TRBJ1-3; TRBD1 agrees at 8 bases. The trim removed 4 bases at V and 0 bases at J, leaving 3 bases unmatched. Germline CDR1 is SGHRS and CDR2 is YFSETQ. CDR3 size: 15 residues. The CDR3 is CASSRTGTSGNTIYF. In DNA form, the CDR3 reads TGCGCCAGCAGCCGGACAGGGACCTCTGGAAACACCATATATTTT.

V is TRBV7-2 and J is TRBJ2-7; weak D call: TRBD2 (6 bases). The CDR3 has 14 residues. Trimming pared 5 bases from V and 2 bases from J, leaving 13 bases between. Germline V lookup: CDR1 SGHTA, CDR2 FQGNSA. CDR3 in amino acids: CASSPSGGAYEQYF. The CDR3 coding sequence is TGTGCCAGCAGCCCATCCGGAGGGGCCTACGAGCAGTACTTC.

The chain joins TRBV28 to TRBJ1-3, with TRBD1 as a possible D gene (5 bases). V was shortened by 6 bases and J by 5 bases, with 14 bases between the two germline ends. CDR3 size: 14 residues. Looked up from germline, CDR1 is MDHEN and CDR2 is SYDVKM. CDR3 sequence reads: CASRGQGGRNTIYF. CDR3 nucleotides: TGTGCCAGCAGGGGCCAGGGAGGGAGAAACACCATATATTTT.

The chain uses TRBV28 and TRBJ2-3; 7 bases are shared with TRBD1. V lost 10 bases to trimming and J lost 3 bases; unmatched junction nucleotides: 25. This CDR3 is built from 19 residues. Germline CDR1 is MDHEN and CDR2 is SYDVKM. The DNA for the CDR3 is TGTGCCACCGAGGTCCGGGACAGACTTCCTTGGGTTGAAACAGATACGCAGTATTTT. Translating it yields CATEVRDRLPWVETDTQYF.

Of note for this clone: Germline and junction disagree at one end, which may indicate a read error. The genes are TRBV7-9 and TRBJ1-4; D is uncertain. This CDR3 contains 15 residues. Germline CDR1 is SEHNR and CDR2 is FQNEAQ (reference sequence). The CDR3 DNA is TGTGCCAGCAGCTCATCGGGAGCAACGAATGAAAAACTGTTTTTT. Amino acids: CASSSSGATNEKLFF.

The chain uses TRBV7-2 and TRBJ2-2; no clear D gene. The germline gives CDR1 SGHTA, CDR2 FQGNSA. This CDR3 contains 13 residues. Trimming shortened V by 3 bases and J by 5 bases, and 7 bases separated the two germline ends. The CDR3 is CASSLRETGELFF. CDR3 sequence (DNA): TGTGCCAGCAGCTTGCGAGAGACCGGGGAGCTGTTTTTT.